These 27 T cell receptor beta chains came from one sample sequenced in a study of response to subunit inactivated influenza vaccine. TCRdb reprocessed the RT-PCR reads with MiXCR, giving one entry per CDR3 protein. The table includes hundreds of thousands of distinct CDR3 sequences, 18% detected once. The sample was PBMCs from blood, taken more than 4 days after vaccination. The receptors were sampled from a man aged 50-59 years who received an inactivated influenza vaccine.

The chain couples TRBV7-9 to TRBJ1-5; TRBD1 might be the D (5 bases). This CDR3 has 14 residues. Germline V gene lookup returns CDR1 SEHNR and CDR2 FQNEAQ (reference sequence). With 3 bases removed from V and 9 bases from J, the gap between germline ends came to 15 bases. The CDR3 spells CASSLGTSGLPQHF. DNA of the CDR3: TGTGCCAGCAGCTTGGGGACCTCGGGGCTGCCCCAGCATTTT.

This clonotype was picked up a small number of times. CDR3 bases: TGCAGTGCTAGGGGGATTTCCACCGGGGAGCTGTTTTTT. Translating it yields CSARGISTGELFF. V is TRBV20-1 and J is TRBJ2-2; D unresolved. Trimming took 3 bases from V and 4 from J, leaving 9 bases between them. The CDR3 is 13 residues long. Germline lookup yields CDR1 DFQATT and CDR2 SNEGSKA (reference sequence).

Points on this clonotype: Possible read error: a much larger clone is one base away. The chain joins TRBV4-3 to TRBJ2-1; a weak D match, TRBD1 (6 bases). The CDR3 sequence is 15 residues long. CDR1 LGHNA and CDR2 YSLEER come from the germline V gene. In DNA form, the CDR3 reads TGCACCAGCAGCCATACCGGGACAACCTACAATGAGCAGTTCTTC. Its protein is CTSSHTGTTYNEQFF.

This clonotype was found a few times. The chain combines TRBV7-4 with TRBJ2-7, with D maybe TRBD2 (5 bases). With 10 bases removed from V and 3 bases from J, the gap between germline ends came to 19 bases. Germline assignment: CDR1 SGHVT and CDR2 SQSDAQ. The CDR3 is made up of 14 amino acids. The CDR3 DNA follows: TGTGCCATCAAACAGCGGCTCCTGAACTACGAGCAGTACTTC. This encodes CAIKQRLLNYEQYF.

The V call is TRBV4-2, the J call TRBJ1-5; tentative D call: TRBD1 (6 bases). The CDR3 contains 13 residues. V lost 3 bases to trimming and J lost 5 bases, with 8 bases between them. CDR1 is LGHNA and CDR2 is YNFKEQ in the germline V gene. The CDR3 region has the DNA TGTGCCAGCAGCCATGCAGGGGATCAGCCCCAGCATTTT. Amino acids: CASSHAGDQPQHF.

V usage is TRBV6-2 or TRBV6-3 and J usage is TRBJ2-1; D is uncertain. In germline, CDR1 is MNHEY, CDR2 SVGEGT. The CDR3 is made up of 13 amino acids. V dropped 4 bases and J dropped 8 bases, with 12 bases sitting between them. CDR3 loop: CASSSSPWDEQFF. The CDR3, as DNA: TGTGCCAGCAGTTCCTCACCGTGGGATGAGCAGTTCTTC.

This clonotype was observed a few times. The CDR3 protein is CASSLTVQGTAFF. The CDR3 DNA follows: TGTGCCAGCAGCTTAACCGTTCAGGGGACAGCTTTCTTT. The chain has TRBV7-2 and TRBJ1-1, with D tentatively TRBD1 (6 bases). The CDR3 extends over 13 amino acids. V shed 2 bases and J shed 10 bases, with 14 bases lying between them. CDR1 and CDR2 (germline): SGHTA, FQGNSA.

This clonotype has a count of ten or more. J is TRBJ1-2 and V is TRBV12-3 or TRBV12-4; the match to TRBD1 covers 9 bases. The CDR3 extends over 14 amino acids. The J segment lost 7 bases and the V segment lost 7 bases, leaving 10 bases of the junction unmatched. The DNA for the CDR3 is TGTGCCAGCAAGATCGGGGACAGGGCCTCTGGCTACACCTTC. It yields the protein CASKIGDRASGYTF.

This clonotype was seen many times. CDR3 loop: CASSLVAGGPTDTQYF. In nucleotides, the CDR3 is TGTGCCAGCAGTTTAGTAGCGGGAGGTCCCACAGATACGCAGTATTTT. V and J are TRBV27 and TRBJ2-3; 10 bases are shared with TRBD2. The V and J ends lost 2 bases and 2 bases, in that order; junction bases with no gene match: 4. This CDR3 contains 16 residues. Germline V gene sequence: CDR1 MNHEY, CDR2 SMNVEV (reference sequence).

This clonotype was counted a few times. The J gene is TRBJ2-7, the V gene TRBV6-1; the match to TRBD1 covers 11 bases. Per germline, CDR1 MNHNS and CDR2 SASEGT. V shed 5 bases, J shed 5 bases, and the junction held 14 bases outside the gene matches. This CDR3 comprises 17 residues. CDR3 nucleotides: TGTGCCAGCAGTCTGACATTCTCGGGACAGGGGGGCCACGAGCAGTACTTC. It is translated as CASSLTFSGQGGHEQYF.

This clonotype turned up a few times. The J gene is TRBJ2-7, the V gene TRBV7-2; tentative D call: TRBD2 (6 bases). The length of the CDR3 is 14 residues. The V end was cut by 5 bases, the J end by 1 base, with 12 bases between. Germline V gene data show CDR1 as SGHTA and CDR2 as FQGNSA. Here the CDR3 DNA reads TGTGCCAGCAGCCCTAGCGCCTCTTCCTACGAGCAGTACTTC. Translating gives CASSPSASSYEQYF.

This clonotype was seen a few times. V usage is TRBV29-1 and J usage is TRBJ1-4; TRBD1 is a possible D gene (6 bases). This CDR3 region has 13 residues. Germline V gives CDR1 SQVTM, CDR2 ANQGSEA. V was trimmed by 7 bases and J by 8 bases, leaving 17 bases between them. CDR3 residues: CSGAQGRGEKLFF. DNA for the CDR3: TGCAGCGGCGCACAGGGCAGGGGCGAAAAACTGTTTTTT. The entire variable domain, with the rest obtained from reference TRBV29-1 and TRBJ1-4, is as follows: SAVISQKPSRDICQRGTSLTIQCQVDSQVTMMFWYRQQPGQSLTLIATANQGSEATYESGFVIDKFPISRPNLTFSTLTVSNMSPEDSSIYLCSGAQGRGEKLFFGSGTQLSVL.

In its sample, this clonotype was seen a few times. The CDR3 DNA reads TGCAGTGCTAAGGCGCGGGAGTACCACAATGAGCAGTTCTTC. Translated: CSAKAREYHNEQFF. The rearrangement links TRBV20-1 to TRBJ2-1, with TRBD2 matching 7 bases. J was trimmed by 5 bases and V by 4 bases; bases with no gene match: 8. The CDR3 consists of 14 residues. Germline assignment: CDR1 DFQATT and CDR2 SNEGSKA (reference sequence).

The rearrangement links TRBV27 to TRBJ1-2; 9 bases line up with TRBD1. The trim removed 8 bases at V and 6 bases at J, leaving 1 base unmatched. The CDR3 has 11 residues. CDR1 and CDR2 from the germline V gene are MNHEY and SMNVEV (reference sequence). The CDR3 bases are TGTGCCAGCTGGACAGGGGATGGCTACACCTTC. Protein: CASWTGDGYTF.

This clonotype has at least ten counts. A junction boundary mismatches the germline segment, possibly from a read error. V usage is TRBV12-3 or TRBV12-4 and J usage is TRBJ2-5, with D possibly matching TRBD2 (6 bases). The length of the CDR3 is 13 residues. CDR3 coding DNA: TGCGCCAGCAGCTTTAGCGGATTGGAGACCCAGTACTTC. Translating it yields CASSFSGLETQYF.

This rearrangement joins TRBV9 to TRBJ2-1; 7 bases are a match to TRBD2. The CDR3 covers 15 residues. Germline values: CDR1 SGDLS, CDR2 YYNGEE. J gave up 4 bases and V 2 bases, and 6 bases lay outside the gene matches. The CDR3 region is CASSVSGGGYNEQFF. The CDR3 DNA sequence: TGTGCCAGCAGCGTCTCGGGAGGAGGTTACAATGAGCAGTTCTTC.

Note on this clonotype: One end of the junction varies from germline; a read error may be responsible. The V call is TRBV9, the J call TRBJ2-5; tentatively, D is TRBD2 (6 bases). Germline values: CDR1 SGDLS, CDR2 YYNGEE. There are 14 residues in the CDR3. In DNA form, the CDR3 reads TGTGCCAGCAGCTTCACGCCGGGAGAAGACACCCAGTACTTC. Protein sequence: CASSFTPGEDTQYF. The full variable domain, completed using reference TRBV9 and TRBJ2-5, is DSGVTQTPKHLITATGQRVTLRCSPRSGDLSVYWYQQSLDQGLQFLIQYYNGEERAKGNILERFSAQQFPDLHSELNLSSLELGDSALYFCASSFTPGEDTQYFGPGTRLLVL.

This rearrangement joins TRBV5-1 to TRBJ2-1; 8 positions agree with TRBD1. This CDR3 comprises 14 residues. Germline V gene lookup returns CDR1 SGHRS and CDR2 YFSETQ. V was clipped by 4 bases and J by 7 bases; unmatched bases: 7. This chain's CDR3 is CASSHDRGGNEQFF. The CDR3 DNA reads as TGCGCCAGCAGCCACGACAGGGGAGGTAATGAGCAGTTCTTC.

CDR3 residues: CSALGRGSDNSPLHF. The CDR3 DNA reads as TGCAGTGCCTTGGGGCGGGGGTCGGATAATTCACCCCTCCACTTT. This chain links TRBV20-1 with TRBJ1-6; D possibly corresponds to TRBD1 (5 bases). The CDR3 is 15 amino acids. Deletions cut 6 bases from V and 5 bases from J, with 17 bases between. The V gene's germline CDR1 is DFQATT and CDR2 SNEGSKA (reference sequence).

Many counts were recorded for this clonotype. The chain carries TRBV7-2 and TRBJ1-1; TRBD1 matches 8 bases. Trimming at V came to 0 bases and at J to 6 bases, leaving 0 bases not matched to a gene. This CDR3 is 13 amino acids long. In germline, CDR1 is SGHTA, CDR2 FQGNSA. As DNA, the CDR3 is TGTGCCAGCAGCTTAGCACAGGGGGCTGAAGCTTTCTTT. Protein sequence: CASSLAQGAEAFF.

Turning to this clonotype: The junction differs from germline at one of its ends, possibly a read error. The chain employs TRBV6-5 and TRBJ1-1; D is undetermined. Germline V gene sequence: CDR1 MNHEY, CDR2 SVGAGI. This CDR3 has 11 amino acids. The chain's CDR3 is CASSQNAEAFF. The DNA for the CDR3 is TGTGCCAGCAGTCAGAACGCTGAAGCTTTCTTT.

V is TRBV3-1 and J is TRBJ2-7; 11 positions agree with TRBD1. The V segment lost 7 bases and the J segment 5 bases; nucleotides outside the gene matches: 10. CDR3 length equals 15 residues. Germline V lookup: CDR1 LGHDT, CDR2 YNNKEL (reference sequence). The CDR3 DNA reads as TGTGCCAGCACACATACCGGGACAGGGGGGCACGAGCAGTACTTC. Translation gives CASTHTGTGGHEQYF.

CDR3 sequence reads: CSVGNYSITDTQYF. The CDR3 region has the DNA TGCAGCGTTGGAAACTACTCCATCACAGATACGCAGTATTTT. This chain connects TRBV29-1 to TRBJ2-3; D is undetermined. Trimming took 4 bases from V and 2 from J, leaving 13 bases between them. CDR1 is SQVTM, CDR2 ANQGSEA, per germline. The CDR3 loop spans 14 amino acids.

This clonotype turned up a few times. The rearrangement links TRBV27 to TRBJ2-7; 7 bases align to TRBD1. Germline lookup yields CDR1 MNHEY and CDR2 SMNVEV (reference sequence). The CDR3 is 16 amino acids. The V and J ends lost 6 bases and 1 base, in that order; junction bases with no gene match: 12. The CDR3 protein is CASRTEFDRDSYEQYF. In nucleotides, the CDR3 is TGTGCCAGCAGAACTGAATTCGACAGGGATTCCTACGAGCAGTACTTC.

This clonotype was seen a few times. V usage is TRBV29-1 and J usage is TRBJ1-1; D unclear. This CDR3 spans 12 amino acids. V gave up 0 bases and J gave up 8 bases, with 10 bases separating them. CDR1 SQVTM and CDR2 ANQGSEA come from the germline V gene. The CDR3 reads CSVEDTRAEAFF. The CDR3, as DNA: TGCAGCGTTGAAGACACACGAGCGGAAGCTTTCTTT.

The chain uses TRBV20-1 and TRBJ1-2, with unresolved D. V was trimmed by 4 bases and J by 8 bases, leaving 17 bases between them. This CDR3 region has 13 residues. Germline loops: CDR1 DFQATT, CDR2 SNEGSKA (reference sequence). CDR3 sequence reads: CSANPSTQDGYTF. The CDR3 DNA follows: TGCAGTGCTAATCCCTCTACCCAGGACGGCTACACCTTC.

This clonotype was detected a few times. V and J are TRBV18 and TRBJ1-1, with D unclear. CDR3 length: 13 residues. V was shortened by 2 bases and J by 1 base, with 5 bases between the two germline ends. The germline CDR1 and CDR2 sequences are KGHSH and LQKENI. CDR3 loop: CASSPLANTEAFF. CDR3 DNA: TGTGCCAGCTCACCATTGGCGAACACTGAAGCTTTCTTT.